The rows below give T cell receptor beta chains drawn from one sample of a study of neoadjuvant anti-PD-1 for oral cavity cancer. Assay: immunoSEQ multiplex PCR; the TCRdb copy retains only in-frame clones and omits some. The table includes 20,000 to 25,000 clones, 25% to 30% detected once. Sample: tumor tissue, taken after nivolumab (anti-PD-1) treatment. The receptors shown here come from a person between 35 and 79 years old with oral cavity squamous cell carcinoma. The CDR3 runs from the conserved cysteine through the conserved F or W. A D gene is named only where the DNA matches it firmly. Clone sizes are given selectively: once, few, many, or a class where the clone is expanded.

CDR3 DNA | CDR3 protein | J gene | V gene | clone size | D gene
TGTGCCACCCAGACGAACAGAGCGATAAACTACTATGGCTACACCTTC | CATQTNRAINYYGYTF | TRBJ1-2 | TRBV6-6 | few | .
TGCGCCAGCAGCCATGCTATTTGGTGGGGACTAGCCAAAAACATTCAGTACTTC | CASSHAIWWGLAKNIQYF | TRBJ2-4 | TRBV4-1 | . | .
TGTGCCAGCAGCCTAACCCGGGACAGCCGTGAAAAACTGTTTTTT | CASSLTRDSREKLFF | TRBJ1-4 | TRBV4-2 | few | TRBD1
TGTGCCAGCAGTTACTCTCCAGGGTATGGCTACACCTTC | CASSYSPGYGYTF | TRBJ1-2 | TRBV6-5 | few | .
TGTGCCTGGCTGACCATTAGCAATCAGCCCCAGCATTTT | CAWLTISNQPQHF | TRBJ1-5 | TRBV30 | . | .
TGTGCCTGGGATGATTCAGGGGCGGAGGCTTTCTTT | CAWDDSGAEAFF | TRBJ1-1 | TRBV30 | few | .
TGTGCCAGCCGCCTGGACAACTCCTACGAGCAGTACTTC | CASRLDNSYEQYF | TRBJ2-7 | TRBV21-1 | few | .
TGTGCCACCAGCAGAGTGACGGTCGGGGAGCAGTTCTTC | CATSRVTVGEQFF | TRBJ2-1 | TRBV15 | few | .
TGTGCCAGCAGCCTTGGACAGCTCAACCTCGGTCGGGCCAACGTCCTGACTTTC | CASSLGQLNLGRANVLTF | TRBJ2-6 | TRBV9 | . | .
TGCGCCAGCAGGCTCCGATCGCAGGGGGCATCTGATGAGCAGTTCTTC | CASRLRSQGASDEQFF | TRBJ2-1 | TRBV5-1 | . | TRBD1
TGTGCCTGGAGTGAAGGGGGCTTGGCTAATGAAAAACTGTTTTTT | CAWSEGGLANEKLFF | TRBJ1-4 | TRBV30 | . | TRBD1
TGTGCCTCCCTGGGACTCGATAGCAATCAGCCCCAGCATTTT | CASLGLDSNQPQHF | TRBJ1-5 | TRBV6-1 | . | .
TGTGCCAGCAGTGATGGGCGGAAAGGAAACACCATATATTTT | CASSDGRKGNTIYF | TRBJ1-3 | TRBV2 | . | .
TGTGCCAGCAGCTTCGGGGGGCTTTTTCTTGAGCAGTTCTTC | CASSFGGLFLEQFF | TRBJ2-1 | TRBV5-8 | once | .
TGTGCCAGCAGTTCCCCAACTTTGTGGGAGGGAGGCAATGAGCAGTTCTTC | CASSSPTLWEGGNEQFF | TRBJ2-1 | TRBV28 | . | TRBD2
TGTGCCCTAAAGACAGGGGGCAGCACCGGGGAGCTGTTTTTT | CALKTGGSTGELFF | TRBJ2-2 | TRBV19 | . | TRBD1
TGTGCCAGCAGCTTAGTTGGCAATCAGCCCCAGCATTTT | CASSLVGNQPQHF | TRBJ1-5 | TRBV7-9 | . | .
TGTGCCAGCAGTGCCTCCCCGGGTACTGGGGAGCTGTTTTTT | CASSASPGTGELFF | TRBJ2-2 | TRBV6-4 | . | .
TGTGCCAGCAGCGGGAGGGGAGGAAGTAATTCACCCCTCCACTTT | CASSGRGGSNSPLHF | TRBJ1-6 | TRBV9 | . | .
TGTGCCAGCAGCAGGATCCAGGCGAACACTGAAGCTTTCTTT | CASSRIQANTEAFF | TRBJ1-1 | TRBV6-5 | . | .
TGTGCCAGCAACCTCCGACAGGGGGCTGGCTACACCTTC | CASNLRQGAGYTF | TRBJ1-2 | TRBV2 | . | TRBD1
TGTGCCAGCAGCCTCAGGACACTGGATGGCTACACCTTC | CASSLRTLDGYTF | TRBJ1-2 | TRBV14 | . | .
TGTGCCAGCAGTATCGGGACCTATGGCTACACCTTC | CASSIGTYGYTF | TRBJ1-2 | TRBV28 | . | .
TGCAGCGTCTCCGCCGGGACCTACAATGAGCAGTTCTTC | CSVSAGTYNEQFF | TRBJ2-1 | TRBV29-1 | many | .
TGTGCCAGTACCCGCCGGGGAGGCCCATATGGCTACACCTTC | CASTRRGGPYGYTF | TRBJ1-2 | TRBV19 | . | .
TGCGCCAGCAGCTTGAACCGGGGCGATGAGCAGTTCTTC | CASSLNRGDEQFF | TRBJ2-1 | TRBV5-1 | few | .
TGTGCCAGCAGCCCCTCGGGGGGCCGAAGCTATGGCTACACCTTC | CASSPSGGRSYGYTF | TRBJ1-2 | TRBV7-8 | . | .
TGTGCCAGCAGCCCTGCGACAACTAATGAAAAACTGTTTTTT | CASSPATTNEKLFF | TRBJ1-4 | TRBV9 | . | .
TGCGCCAGCAGCGCGGGACTAGCGGGGGGGCCTTACGAGCAGTACTTC | CASSAGLAGGPYEQYF | TRBJ2-7 | TRBV5-1 | few | TRBD2
TGTGCCAGCAGCTCGACAGTGGGGTACTACGAGCAGTACTTC | CASSSTVGYYEQYF | TRBJ2-7 | TRBV13 | . | .
TGTGCCAGCAGCTTCCCTAGCGGGGGGGCCCGTCGGGAGTATTTT | CASSFPSGGARREYF | TRBJ2-3 | TRBV7-2 | few | TRBD2
TGCAGCGTTGGGGGCTACTATGGCTACACCTTC | CSVGGYYGYTF | TRBJ1-2 | TRBV29-1 | . | .
TGTGCCAGCAGCTCCCCCACAGTGGGGAGGGTAGATACGCAGTATTTT | CASSSPTVGRVDTQYF | TRBJ2-3 | TRBV2 | few | TRBD2
TGTGCCAGCAGCCCGGGGACAGGCGCAACTAATGAAAAACTGTTTTTT | CASSPGTGATNEKLFF | TRBJ1-4 | TRBV11-2 | . | TRBD1
TGTGCCAGCAGACTAGACCCGAACTACGAGCAGTACTTC | CASRLDPNYEQYF | TRBJ2-7 | TRBV6-5 | many | .
TGTGCCAGCAGCTTAGCGAAGACTAGCGACAAAGAGACCCAGTACTTC | CASSLAKTSDKETQYF | TRBJ2-5 | TRBV11-1 | few | TRBD2